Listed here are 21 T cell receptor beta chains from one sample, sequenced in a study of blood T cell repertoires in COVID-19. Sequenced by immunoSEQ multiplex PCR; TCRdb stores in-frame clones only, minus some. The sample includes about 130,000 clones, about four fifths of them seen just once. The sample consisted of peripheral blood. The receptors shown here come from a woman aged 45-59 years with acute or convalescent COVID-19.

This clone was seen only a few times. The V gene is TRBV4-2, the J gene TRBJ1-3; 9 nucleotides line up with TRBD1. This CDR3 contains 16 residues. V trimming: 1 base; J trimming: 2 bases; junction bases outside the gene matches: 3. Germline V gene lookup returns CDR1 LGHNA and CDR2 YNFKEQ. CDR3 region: CASSQVGQGTGNTIYF. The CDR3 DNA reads TGTGCCAGCAGCCAAGTGGGACAGGGAACTGGAAACACCATATATTTT.

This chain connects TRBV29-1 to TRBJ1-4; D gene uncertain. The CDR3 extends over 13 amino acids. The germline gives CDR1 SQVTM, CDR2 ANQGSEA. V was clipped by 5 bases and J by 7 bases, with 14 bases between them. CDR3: CSVRNSPREKLFF. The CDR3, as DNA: TGCAGCGTTCGCAACAGCCCCCGTGAAAAACTGTTTTTT.

CDR3 protein: CASSLGGAVNTEAFF. CDR3 in DNA: TGTGCCAGCAGCTTGGGTGGGGCGGTGAACACTGAAGCTTTCTTT. The J gene is TRBJ1-1, the V gene TRBV5-4; a weak D match, TRBD1 (5 bases). CDR1 and CDR2 from the germline V gene are SGHNT and YYREEE (reference sequence). V lost 0 bases to trimming and J lost 0 bases, with 9 bases between them. The CDR3 consists of 15 residues.

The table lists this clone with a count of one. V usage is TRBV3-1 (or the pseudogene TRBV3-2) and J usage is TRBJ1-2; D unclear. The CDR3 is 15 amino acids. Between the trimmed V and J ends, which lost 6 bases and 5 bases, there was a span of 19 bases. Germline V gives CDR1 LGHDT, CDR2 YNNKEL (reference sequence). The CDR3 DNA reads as TGTGCCAGCAGTCTTAAACAAGGAGGTTCTTATGGCTACACCTTC. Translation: CASSLKQGGSYGYTF.

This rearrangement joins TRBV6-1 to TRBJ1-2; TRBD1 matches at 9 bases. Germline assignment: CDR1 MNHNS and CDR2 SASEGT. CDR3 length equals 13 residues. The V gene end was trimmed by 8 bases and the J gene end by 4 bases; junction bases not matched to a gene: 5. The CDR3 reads CASGRQGGYGYTF. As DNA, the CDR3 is TGTGCCAGCGGACGACAGGGGGGCTATGGCTACACCTTC.

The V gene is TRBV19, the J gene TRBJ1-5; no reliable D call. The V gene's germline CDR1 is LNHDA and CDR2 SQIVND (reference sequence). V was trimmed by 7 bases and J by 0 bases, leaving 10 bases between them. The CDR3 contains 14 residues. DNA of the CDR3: TGTGCCAGTAACCCCACCTATAGCAATCAGCCCCAGCATTTT. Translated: CASNPTYSNQPQHF.

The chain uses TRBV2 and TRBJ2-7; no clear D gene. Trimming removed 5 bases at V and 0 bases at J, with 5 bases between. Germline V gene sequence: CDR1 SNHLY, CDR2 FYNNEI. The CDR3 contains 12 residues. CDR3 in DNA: TGTGCCAGCAGTTATAGCTCCTACGAGCAGTACTTC. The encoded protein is CASSYSSYEQYF.

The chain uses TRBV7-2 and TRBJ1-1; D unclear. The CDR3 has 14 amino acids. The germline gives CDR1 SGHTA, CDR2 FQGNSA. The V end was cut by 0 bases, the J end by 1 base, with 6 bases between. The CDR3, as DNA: TGTGCCAGCAGCTTAGCGCACGGGAACACTGAAGCTTTCTTT. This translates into CASSLAHGNTEAFF.

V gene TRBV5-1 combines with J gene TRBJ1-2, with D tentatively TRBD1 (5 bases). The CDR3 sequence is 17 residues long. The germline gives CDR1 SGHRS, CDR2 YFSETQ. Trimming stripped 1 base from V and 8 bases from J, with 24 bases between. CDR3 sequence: CASSLFLMGGASSGYTF. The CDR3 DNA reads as TGCGCCAGCAGCTTGTTCCTAATGGGGGGTGCTTCTAGCGGCTACACCTTC.

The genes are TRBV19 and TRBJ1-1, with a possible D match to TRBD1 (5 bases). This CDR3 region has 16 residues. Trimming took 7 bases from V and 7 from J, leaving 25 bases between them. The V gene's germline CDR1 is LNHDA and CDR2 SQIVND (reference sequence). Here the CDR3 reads CASMPRDSLPPDEAFF. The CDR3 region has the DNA TGTGCCAGTATGCCTCGGGACTCCCTCCCTCCAGATGAAGCTTTCTTT. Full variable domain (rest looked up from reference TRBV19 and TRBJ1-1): DGGITQSPKYLFRKEGQNVTLSCEQNLNHDAMYWYRQDPGQGLRLIYYSQIVNDFQKGDIAEGYSVSREKKESFPLTVTSAQKNPTAFYLCASMPRDSLPPDEAFFGQGTRLTVV.

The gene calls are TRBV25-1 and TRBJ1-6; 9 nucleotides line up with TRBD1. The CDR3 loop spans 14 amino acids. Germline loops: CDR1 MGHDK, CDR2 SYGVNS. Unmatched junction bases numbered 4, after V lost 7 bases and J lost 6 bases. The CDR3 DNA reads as TGTGCCAGCAATCAACAGGGGGCTAATTCACCCCTCCACTTT. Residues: CASNQQGANSPLHF.

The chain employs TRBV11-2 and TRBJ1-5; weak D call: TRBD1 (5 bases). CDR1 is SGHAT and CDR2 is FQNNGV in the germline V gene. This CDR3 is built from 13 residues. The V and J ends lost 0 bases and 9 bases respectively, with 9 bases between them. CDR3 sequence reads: CASSLEGGGPQHF. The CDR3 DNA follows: TGTGCCAGCAGCTTAGAGGGGGGAGGGCCCCAGCATTTT. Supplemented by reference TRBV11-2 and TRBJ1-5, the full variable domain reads EAGVAQSPRYKIIEKRQSVAFWCNPISGHATLYWYQQILGQGPKLLIQFQNNGVVDDSQLPKDRFSAERLKGVDSTLKIQPAKLEDSAVYLCASSLEGGGPQHFGDGTRLSIL.

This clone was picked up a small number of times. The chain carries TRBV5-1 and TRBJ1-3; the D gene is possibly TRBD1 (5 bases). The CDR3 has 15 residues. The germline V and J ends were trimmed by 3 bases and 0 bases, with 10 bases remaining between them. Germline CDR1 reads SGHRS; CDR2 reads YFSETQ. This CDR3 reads CASSSGGNSGNTIYF. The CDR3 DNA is TGCGCCAGCAGCTCGGGGGGGAACTCTGGAAACACCATATATTTT. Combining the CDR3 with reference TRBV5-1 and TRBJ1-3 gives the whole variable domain KAGVTQTPRYLIKTRGQQVTLSCSPISGHRSVSWYQQTPGQGLQFLFEYFSETQRNKGNFPGRFSGRQFSNSRSEMNVSTLELGDSALYLCASSSGGNSGNTIYFGEGSWLTVV.

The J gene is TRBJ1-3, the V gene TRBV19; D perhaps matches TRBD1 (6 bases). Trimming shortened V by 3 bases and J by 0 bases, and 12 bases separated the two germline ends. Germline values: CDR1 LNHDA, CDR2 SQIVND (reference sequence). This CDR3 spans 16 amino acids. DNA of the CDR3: TGTGCCAGTAGTATCCGGGACACATACTCTGGAAACACCATATATTTT. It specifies CASSIRDTYSGNTIYF.

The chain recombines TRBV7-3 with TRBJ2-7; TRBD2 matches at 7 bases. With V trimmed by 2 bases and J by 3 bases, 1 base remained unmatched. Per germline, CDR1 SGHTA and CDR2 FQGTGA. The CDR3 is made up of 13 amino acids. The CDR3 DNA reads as TGTGCCAGCAGCTTAGGGACTAACTACGAGCAGTACTTC. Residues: CASSLGTNYEQYF.

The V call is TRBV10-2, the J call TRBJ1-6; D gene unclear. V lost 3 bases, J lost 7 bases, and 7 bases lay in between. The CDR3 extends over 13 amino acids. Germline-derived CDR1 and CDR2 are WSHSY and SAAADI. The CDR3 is CASSEGVNSPLHF. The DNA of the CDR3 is TGCGCCAGCAGTGAAGGAGTAAATTCACCCCTCCACTTT.

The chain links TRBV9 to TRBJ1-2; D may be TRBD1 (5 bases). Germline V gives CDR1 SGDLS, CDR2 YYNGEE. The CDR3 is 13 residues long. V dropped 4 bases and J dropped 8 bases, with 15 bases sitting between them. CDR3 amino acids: CASSLLWDSGYTF. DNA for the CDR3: TGTGCCAGCAGCCTTCTCTGGGACTCGGGCTACACCTTC.

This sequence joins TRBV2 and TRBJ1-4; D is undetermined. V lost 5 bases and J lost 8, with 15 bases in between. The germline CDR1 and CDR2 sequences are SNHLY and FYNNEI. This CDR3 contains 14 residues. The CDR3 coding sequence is TGTGCCAGCAGTTTGTCTCAACTCGGGGAAAAACTGTTTTTT. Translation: CASSLSQLGEKLFF. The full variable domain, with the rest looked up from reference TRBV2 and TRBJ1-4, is EPEVTQTPSHQVTQMGQEVILRCVPISNHLYFYWYRQILGQKVEFLVSFYNNEISEKSEIFDDQFSVERPDGSNFTLKIRSTKLEDSAMYFCASSLSQLGEKLFFGSGTQLSVL.

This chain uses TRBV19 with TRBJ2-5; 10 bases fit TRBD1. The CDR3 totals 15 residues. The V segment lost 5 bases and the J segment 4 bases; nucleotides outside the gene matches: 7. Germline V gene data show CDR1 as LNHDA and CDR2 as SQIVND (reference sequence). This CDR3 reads CASSPGQGRGETQYF. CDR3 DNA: TGTGCCAGTAGTCCGGGACAGGGGAGGGGAGAGACCCAGTACTTC.

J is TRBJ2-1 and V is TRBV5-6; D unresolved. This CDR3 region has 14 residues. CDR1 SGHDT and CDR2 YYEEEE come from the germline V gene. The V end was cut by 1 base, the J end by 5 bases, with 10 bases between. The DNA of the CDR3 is TGTGCCAGCAGCTTGCGTCAGGCTAACAATGAGCAGTTCTTC. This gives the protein CASSLRQANNEQFF.

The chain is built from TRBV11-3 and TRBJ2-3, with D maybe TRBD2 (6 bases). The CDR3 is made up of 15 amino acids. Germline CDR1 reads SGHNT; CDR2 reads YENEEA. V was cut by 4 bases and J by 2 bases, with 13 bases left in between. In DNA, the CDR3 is TGTGCCAGCAGCTCGGGACTTGGCTCCACAGATACGCAGTATTTT. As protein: CASSSGLGSTDTQYF.